This T cell receptor (beta chain) originates from a study of vaccination effects on CD4 cells after COVID-19. The CDR3 totals 15 residues. From germline, CDR1 is LNHDA and CDR2 SQIVND (reference sequence). V gave up 5 bases and J gave up 1 base, with 12 bases separating them. After roughly 11 days in culture, the CD4+ T cells were isolated. Produced via immunoSEQ multiplex PCR; TCRdb's table is partial and in-frame only. The repertoire has over 45,000 clones, 55% to 75% of them found once; the top ten carry approximately 5%. Whole-study findings and limits: Few convalescent patients were included, and no early post-infection timepoints were sampled. Marked clonal contraction of infection- and vaccine-induced clones was seen late after vaccination.

As regards this clone: The antigen is unknown.

The sample consisted of CD4+ T cells from PBMCs cultured without peptide, taken before COVID-19 vaccination. The chain has TRBV19 and TRBJ2-1, with D maybe TRBD1 (5 bases). This sequence originates from a human donor who received a COVID-19 vaccine. CDR3 nucleotide sequence: TGTGCCAGTAGTGAGCGCCAGGGATCCTACAATGAGCAGTTCTTC. As protein: CASSERQGSYNEQFF.